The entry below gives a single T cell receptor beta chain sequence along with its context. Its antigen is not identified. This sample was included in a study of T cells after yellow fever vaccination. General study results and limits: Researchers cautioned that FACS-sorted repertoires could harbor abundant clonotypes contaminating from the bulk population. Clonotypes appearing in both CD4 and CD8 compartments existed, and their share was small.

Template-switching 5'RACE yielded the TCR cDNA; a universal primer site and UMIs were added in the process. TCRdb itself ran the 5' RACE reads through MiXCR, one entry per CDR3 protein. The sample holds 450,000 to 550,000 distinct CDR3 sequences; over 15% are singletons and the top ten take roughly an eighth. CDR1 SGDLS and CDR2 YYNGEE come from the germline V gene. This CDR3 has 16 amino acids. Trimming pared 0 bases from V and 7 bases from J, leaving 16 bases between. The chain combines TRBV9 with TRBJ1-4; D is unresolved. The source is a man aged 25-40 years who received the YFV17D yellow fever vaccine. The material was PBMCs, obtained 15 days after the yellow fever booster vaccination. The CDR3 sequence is CASSVGANNRPEKLFF. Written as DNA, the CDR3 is TGTGCCAGCAGCGTAGGAGCCAATAACCGCCCTGAAAAACTGTTTTTT.